These T cell receptor beta chains were read from a single sample in a study of cytomegalovirus exposure and HLA in healthy donors. Data came from immunoSEQ multiplex PCR; TCRdb stores just in-frame clones and leaves some out. This sample yields 55,000 to 70,000 clones, of which roughly 94% are seen a single time; around 2.3% belongs to the top ten. The source material was PBMCs. The receptors stem from a man between 18 and 29 years old in good health and CMV-seronegative. The CDR3 runs from the conserved cysteine through the conserved F or W. D genes are given only for firm matches. Clone size is not always given. Where it is, it says once, few, many or a class for expanded clones.

>NA|NA|TRBJ2-1|TRBV4-3
TGCGCCAGCAGCCAAGACAGGACGGGAAATGAGCAGTTCTTC
CASSQDRTGNEQFF
>NA|TRBD1|TRBJ1-2|TRBV7-2
TGTGCCAGCAGCTTAGGGGGACAGGGTTATGGCTACACCTTC
CASSLGGQGYGYTF
>NA|NA|TRBJ1-2|TRBV7-9
TGTGCCAGCAGCTTAACAGTCTATGGCTACACCTTC
CASSLTVYGYTF
>NA|NA|TRBJ2-5|TRBV4-1
TGCGCCAGCAGCCATCATTTCGGACAGTGGGAGACCCAGTACTTC
CASSHHFGQWETQYF
>NA|TRBD1|TRBJ2-5|TRBV4-3
TGCGCCAGCAGCCAAGATCGGACAGGGAGGGAGACCCAGTACTTC
CASSQDRTGRETQYF
>NA|NA|TRBJ2-7|TRBV14
TGTGCCAGCAGCCAAAGACGGGATCCAGGGGCCTACGAGCAGTACTTC
CASSQRRDPGAYEQYF
>NA|NA|TRBJ2-6|TRBV28
TGTGCCAGCAGCCCGGTCGGGGATGGGGCCAACGTCCTGACTTTC
CASSPVGDGANVLTF
>once|NA|TRBJ2-1|TRBV11-2
TGTGCCAGCAGCCCCGTCCTAGCAGGTGAGCAGTTCTTC
CASSPVLAGEQFF
>NA|TRBD1|TRBJ2-5|TRBV5-1
TGCGCCAGCACGCATAACCAGGGGGCCGTATTAGAGACCCAGTACTTC
CASTHNQGAVLETQYF
>once|NA|TRBJ1-1|TRBV5-1
TGCGCCAGCAGCCAGGGTACAGCGAACACTGAAGCTTTCTTT
CASSQGTANTEAFF
>NA|NA|TRBJ2-1|TRBV27
TGTGCCAGCAGTCTCCGTTTCACTGAAGAGCAGTTCTTC
CASSLRFTEEQFF
>NA|NA|TRBJ2-7|TRBV27
TGTGCCAGCAGTTCCCCCCGTGGGGGGGGGCCCTACGAGCAGTACTTC
CASSSPRGGGPYEQYF
>NA|TRBD1|TRBJ2-7|TRBV6-1
TGTGCCAGCAGTGATAGGGGGCAGATGTACGAGCAGTACTTC
CASSDRGQMYEQYF
>NA|NA|TRBJ2-1|TRBV6-5
TGTGCCAGCAGTTACTCGGACTCAAACAATGAGCAGTTCTTC
CASSYSDSNNEQFF
>NA|TRBD2|TRBJ2-3|TRBV2
TGTGCCAGCAGTGAAGAGGGCGGGAGGGCCCGAGATACGCAGTATTTT
CASSEEGGRARDTQYF
>NA|NA|TRBJ2-1|TRBV5-1
TGCGCCAGCAGTCCCAGCGGGCCCCTCCCCAATGAGCAGTTCTTC
CASSPSGPLPNEQFF
>NA|TRBD1|TRBJ1-2|TRBV7-2
TGTGCCAGCAGCTTAGGGGACAGGGGCTATGGCTACACCTTC
CASSLGDRGYGYTF
>NA|TRBD1|TRBJ2-3|TRBV6-5
TGTGCCAGCAGTTCTATCAGGGGGTACGGCACAGATACGCAGTATTTT
CASSSIRGYGTDTQYF
>NA|TRBD1|TRBJ2-7|TRBV11-2
TGTGCCAGCAGCTTAGAGACAGGGTCCGAGCAGTACTTC
CASSLETGSEQYF
>NA|TRBD1|TRBJ1-2|TRBV5-8
TGTGCCAGCAGCTTATCGACAGGGAACTATGGCTACACCTTC
CASSLSTGNYGYTF
>NA|TRBD1|TRBJ2-7|TRBV11-3
TGTGCCAGCAGCCCTGACCGGGACAGGACCTACGAGCAGTACTTC
CASSPDRDRTYEQYF
>NA|NA|TRBJ1-2|TRBV19
TGTGCCAGTAGTACTCCTTCGACAACCTTGAGCGGCTACACCTTC
CASSTPSTTLSGYTF
>NA|TRBD2|TRBJ2-3|TRBV5-1
TGCGCCAGCAGCCCCAACCCGACGGGAGGGGGTCGCACAGATACGCAGTATTTT
CASSPNPTGGGRTDTQYF
>NA|TRBD2|TRBJ2-7|TRBV14
TGTGCCAGCAGCATAGAGCGGGAGCCCTACGAGCAGTACTTC
CASSIEREPYEQYF
>NA|TRBD2|TRBJ2-3|TRBV11-2
TGTGCCAGCAGCTACGGACTAGCGGGGGGGGTATTCAAGCAGTATTTT
CASSYGLAGGVFKQYF
>NA|NA|TRBJ1-1|TRBV11-3
TGTGCCAGCAGCTTGGGGGCAGGGACTGAAGCTTTCTTT
CASSLGAGTEAFF
>once|NA|TRBJ2-3|TRBV2
TGTGCCAGCAGTGACCCAGGGTATAGCACAGATACGCAGTATTTT
CASSDPGYSTDTQYF
>once|TRBD2|TRBJ2-5|TRBV7-8
TGTGCCAGCAGCTTAGCGCGCGGGAGGGCCGCAGAGACCCAGTACTTC
CASSLARGRAAETQYF
>NA|NA|TRBJ2-2|TRBV29-1
TGCAGCGTGCAACCCAGGGACTCACGAACGAACACCGGGGAGCTGTTTTTT
CSVQPRDSRTNTGELFF
>NA|NA|TRBJ2-7|TRBV5-1
TGCGCCAGCAGCTTGAGGACGGGGAACCAGGACGAGCAGTACTTC
CASSLRTGNQDEQYF
>NA|TRBD1|TRBJ1-2|TRBV6-5
TGTGCCAGCACCCAGGGACAGGGGAGGGATGGCTACACCTTC
CASTQGQGRDGYTF
>once|TRBD1|TRBJ2-1|TRBV11-2
TGTGCCAGCAGCGGAGACAGGGTAAATGAGCAGTTCTTC
CASSGDRVNEQFF
>NA|NA|TRBJ1-1|TRBV6-5
TGTGCCAGCAGTTTTGAGCTGGACACTGAAGCTTTCTTT
CASSFELDTEAFF
>NA|TRBD2|TRBJ2-3|TRBV9
TGTGCCAGCAGCCGAGGACTAGCGGGAGAAACAGATACGCAGTATTTT
CASSRGLAGETDTQYF
>NA|NA|TRBJ2-6|TRBV29-1
TGCAGCGTTTTCGTCTCTGGGGCCAACGTCCTGACTTTC
CSVFVSGANVLTF
>NA|NA|TRBJ1-5|TRBV7-6
TGTGCCAGCAGCTTGGGGCGGGGGGATCAGCCCCAGCATTTT
CASSLGRGDQPQHF
>NA|NA|TRBJ2-1|TRBV4-2
TGTGCCAGCAGCCAAGACCTACTCGGAGATGAGCAGTTCTTC
CASSQDLLGDEQFF
>NA|TRBD1|TRBJ1-5|TRBV27
TGTGCCAGCAGCCCGCAGGACAGGGACAATCAGCCCCAGCATTTT
CASSPQDRDNQPQHF
>NA|TRBD2|TRBJ2-5|TRBV13
TGTGCCAGCAGCTTGTGGGGGGGGGATGAGACCCAGTACTTC
CASSLWGGDETQYF
>NA|NA|TRBJ2-7|TRBV6-6
TGTGCCAGCAGGCGCCGGGACACAGGGAGTTCCGAGCAGTACTTC
CASRRRDTGSSEQYF
>NA|TRBD2|TRBJ2-3|TRBV5-1
TGCGCCAGCAGCCCCCAAGCGGGAGGCACAGATACGCAGTATTTT
CASSPQAGGTDTQYF
>NA|NA|TRBJ1-1|TRBV6-5
TGTGCCAGCAGTGATTCGGGGGGTAGGACTGAAGCTTTCTTT
CASSDSGGRTEAFF
>NA|NA|TRBJ1-1|TRBV15
TGTGCCACCAGCAGAGAGGGGCACACTGAAGCTTTCTTT
CATSREGHTEAFF
>NA|TRBD1|TRBJ2-1|TRBV10-1
TGCGCCAGCAGTGATGATGGGACAGCCTTCAATGAGCAGTTCTTC
CASSDDGTAFNEQFF
>NA|TRBD2|TRBJ2-7|TRBV28
TGTGCCAGCAGTTTTGGGACTAGCGGGAGGTTGGTCGAGCAGTACTTC
CASSFGTSGRLVEQYF
>NA|NA|TRBJ2-5|TRBV10-3
TGTGCCATCAGTGAGTCCGGGGGAGAGACCCAGTACTTC
CAISESGGETQYF
>NA|TRBD1|TRBJ2-7|TRBV6-5
TGTGCCAGCAGTCCCGGGACAGGCGTCGAGCAGTACTTC
CASSPGTGVEQYF
>NA|NA|TRBJ1-1|TRBV27
TGTGCCAGCAGTTTAGAGGTGGGGCGAGCTTTCTTT
CASSLEVGRAFF
>NA|TRBD1|TRBJ1-1|TRBV28
TGTGCCAGCAGGGGACAGGGGAACACTGAAGCTTTCTTT
CASRGQGNTEAFF
>NA|TRBD2|TRBJ2-3|TRBV19
TGTGCCAGTAGGGGTAGCGGGAGTCCCAGAGATACGCAGTATTTT
CASRGSGSPRDTQYF
>NA|NA|TRBJ1-1|TRBV5-1
TGCGCCAGCAGCTCCGGACAGAACACTGAAGCTTTCTTT
CASSSGQNTEAFF
>NA|TRBD1|TRBJ2-2|TRBV7-9
TGTGCAGTACCGGCAGGGGGCACCGGGGAGCTGTTTTTT
CAVPAGGTGELFF
>once|TRBD1|TRBJ2-5|TRBV28
TGTGCCAGCAGCTGGGGACAGGGGTCAGAGACCCAGTACTTC
CASSWGQGSETQYF
>NA|TRBD2|TRBJ2-7|TRBV7-2
TGTGCCAGCAGCCGGACTAGCGGAGGCTCCTACGAGCAGTACTTC
CASSRTSGGSYEQYF
>NA|NA|TRBJ2-1|TRBV19
TGTGCCAGTAGTACCTCGGGACTTCCCCAGGGGGATGAGCAGTTCTTC
CASSTSGLPQGDEQFF
>NA|NA|TRBJ2-7|TRBV23-1
TGCGCCTCCCGCGGGGGCGGGTCCTACGAGCAGTACTTC
CASRGGGSYEQYF
>NA|NA|TRBJ2-1|TRBV11-2
TGTGCCAGCAGCTTAGATTTTAGCCGCTTTAGAGAGCAGTTCTTC
CASSLDFSRFREQFF
>NA|NA|TRBJ2-7|TRBV30
TGTGCCTGGAGTGTACAAGGGGGAAACGAGCAGTACTTC
CAWSVQGGNEQYF
>NA|NA|TRBJ1-3|TRBV4-2
TGTGCCAGCACCACAGGGACGAAAGGAAACACCATATATTTT
CASTTGTKGNTIYF
>once|TRBD2|TRBJ2-3|TRBV6-6
TGTGCCAGCAGTTACGGGAGCGGGAGCGGAGATACGCAGTATTTT
CASSYGSGSGDTQYF